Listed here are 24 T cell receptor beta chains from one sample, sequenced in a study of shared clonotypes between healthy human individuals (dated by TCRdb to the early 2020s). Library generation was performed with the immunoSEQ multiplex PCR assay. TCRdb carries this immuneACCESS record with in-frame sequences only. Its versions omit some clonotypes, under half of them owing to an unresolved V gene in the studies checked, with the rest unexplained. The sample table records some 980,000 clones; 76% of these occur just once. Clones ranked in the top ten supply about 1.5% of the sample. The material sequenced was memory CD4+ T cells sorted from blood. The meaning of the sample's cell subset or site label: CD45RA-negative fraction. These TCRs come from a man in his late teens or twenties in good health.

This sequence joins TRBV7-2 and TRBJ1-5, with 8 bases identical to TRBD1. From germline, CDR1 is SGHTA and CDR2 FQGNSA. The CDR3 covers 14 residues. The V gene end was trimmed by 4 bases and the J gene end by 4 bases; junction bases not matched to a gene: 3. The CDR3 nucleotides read TGTGCCAGCAGCTCGACAGGGGTGAATCAGCCCCAGCATTTT. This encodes CASSSTGVNQPQHF.

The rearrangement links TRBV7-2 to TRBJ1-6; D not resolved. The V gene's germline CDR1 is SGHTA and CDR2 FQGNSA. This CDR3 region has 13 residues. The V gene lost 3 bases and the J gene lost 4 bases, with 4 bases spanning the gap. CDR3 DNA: TGTGCCAGCAGCTTCAGTTATAATTCACCCCTCCACTTT. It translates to CASSFSYNSPLHF. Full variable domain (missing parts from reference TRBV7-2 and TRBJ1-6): GAGVSQSPSNKVTEKGKDVELRCDPISGHTALYWYRQSLGQGLEFLIYFQGNSAPDKSGLPSDRFSAERTGGSVSTLTIQRTQQEDSAVYLCASSFSYNSPLHFGNGTRLTVT.

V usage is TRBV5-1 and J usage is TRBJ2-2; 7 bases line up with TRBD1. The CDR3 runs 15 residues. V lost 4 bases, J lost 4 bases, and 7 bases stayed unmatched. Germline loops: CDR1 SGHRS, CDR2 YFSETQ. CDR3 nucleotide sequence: TGCGCCAGCAGCCCCGGGACAGAGGGCACCGGGGAGCTGTTTTTT. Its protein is CASSPGTEGTGELFF.

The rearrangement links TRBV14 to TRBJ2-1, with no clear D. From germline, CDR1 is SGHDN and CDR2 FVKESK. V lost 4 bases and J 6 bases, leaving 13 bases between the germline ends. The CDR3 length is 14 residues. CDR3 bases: TGTGCCAGCAGCCTAAGGGCGTCTCTCAATGAGCAGTTCTTC. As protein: CASSLRASLNEQFF. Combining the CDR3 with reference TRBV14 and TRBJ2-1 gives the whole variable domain EAGVTQFPSHSVIEKGQTVTLRCDPISGHDNLYWYRRVMGKEIKFLLHFVKESKQDESGMPNNRFLAERTGGTYSTLKVQPAELEDSGVYFCASSLRASLNEQFFGPGTRLTVL.

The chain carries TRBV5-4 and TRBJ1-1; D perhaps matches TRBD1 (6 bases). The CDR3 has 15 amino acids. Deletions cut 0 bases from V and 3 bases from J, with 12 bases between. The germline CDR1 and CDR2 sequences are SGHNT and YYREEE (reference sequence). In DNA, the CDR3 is TGTGCCAGCAGCTTGGATACACAGGGATACACTGAAGCTTTCTTT. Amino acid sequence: CASSLDTQGYTEAFF.

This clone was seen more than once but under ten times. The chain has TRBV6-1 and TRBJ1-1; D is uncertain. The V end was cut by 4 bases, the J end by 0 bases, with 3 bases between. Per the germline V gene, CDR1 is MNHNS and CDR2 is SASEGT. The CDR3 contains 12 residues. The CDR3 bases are TGTGCCAGCAGTGTCATGAACACTGAAGCTTTCTTT. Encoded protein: CASSVMNTEAFF.

This chain's CDR3 is CASGLGGHEQYF. For the CDR3, the DNA is TGTGCTAGTGGTTTGGGAGGGCACGAGCAGTACTTC. The chain has TRBV12-5 and TRBJ2-7, with a possible D match to TRBD2 (5 bases). CDR1 LGHNT and CDR2 FRNRAP come from the germline V gene. CDR3 length equals 12 residues. Trimming removed 1 base from V and 5 bases from J, with 6 bases in between.

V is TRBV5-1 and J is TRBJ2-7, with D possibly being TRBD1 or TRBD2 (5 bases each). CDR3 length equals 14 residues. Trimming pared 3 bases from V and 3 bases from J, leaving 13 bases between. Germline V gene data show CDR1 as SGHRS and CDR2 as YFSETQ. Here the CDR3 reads CASSSGGGIYEQYF. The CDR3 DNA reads TGCGCCAGCAGCTCAGGTGGGGGTATCTACGAGCAGTACTTC.

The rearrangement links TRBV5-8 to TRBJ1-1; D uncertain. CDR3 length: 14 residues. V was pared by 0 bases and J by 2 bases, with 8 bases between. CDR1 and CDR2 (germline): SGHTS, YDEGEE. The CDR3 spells CASSLGRINTEAFF. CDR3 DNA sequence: TGTGCCAGCAGCTTGGGACGGATTAACACTGAAGCTTTCTTT.

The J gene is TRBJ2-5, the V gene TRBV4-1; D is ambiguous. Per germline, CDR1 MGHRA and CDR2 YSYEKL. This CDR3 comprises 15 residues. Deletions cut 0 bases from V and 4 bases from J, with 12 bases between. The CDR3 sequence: CASSQDRAGLETQYF. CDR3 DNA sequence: TGCGCCAGCAGCCAAGATAGGGCAGGTTTAGAGACCCAGTACTTC.

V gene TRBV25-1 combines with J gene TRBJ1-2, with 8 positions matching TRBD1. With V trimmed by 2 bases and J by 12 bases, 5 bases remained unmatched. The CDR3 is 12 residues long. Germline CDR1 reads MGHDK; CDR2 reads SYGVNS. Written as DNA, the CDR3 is TGTGCCAGCAGTGAAAAGGACAGGGAGCACACCTTC. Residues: CASSEKDREHTF.

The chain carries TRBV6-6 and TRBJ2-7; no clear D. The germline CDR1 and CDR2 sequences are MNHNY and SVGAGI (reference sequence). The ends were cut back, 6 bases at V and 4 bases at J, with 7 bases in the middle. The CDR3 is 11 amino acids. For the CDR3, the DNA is TGTGCCAGCAGGTTTCAGTACGAGCAGTACTTC. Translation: CASRFQYEQYF.

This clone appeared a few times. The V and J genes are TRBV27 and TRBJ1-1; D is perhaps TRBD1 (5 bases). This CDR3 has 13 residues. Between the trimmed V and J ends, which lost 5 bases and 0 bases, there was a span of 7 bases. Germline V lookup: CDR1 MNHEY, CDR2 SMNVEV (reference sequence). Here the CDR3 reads CASSGTVNTEAFF. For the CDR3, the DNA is TGTGCCAGCAGTGGGACGGTGAACACTGAAGCTTTCTTT.

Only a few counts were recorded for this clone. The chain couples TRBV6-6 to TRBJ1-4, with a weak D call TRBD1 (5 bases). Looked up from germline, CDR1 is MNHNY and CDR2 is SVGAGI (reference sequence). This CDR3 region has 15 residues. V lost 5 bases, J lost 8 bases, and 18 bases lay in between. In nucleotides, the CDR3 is TGTGCCAGCAGTGCCGTTGGGGGGGTAGGAGAAAAACTGTTTTTT. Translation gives CASSAVGGVGEKLFF.

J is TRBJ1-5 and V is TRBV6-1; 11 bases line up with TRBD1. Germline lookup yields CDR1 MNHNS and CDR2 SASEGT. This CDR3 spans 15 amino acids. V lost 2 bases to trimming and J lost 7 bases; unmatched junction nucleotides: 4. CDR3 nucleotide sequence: TGTGCCAGCAGTGAACAGGACAGGGGGCAACAGCCCCAGCATTTT. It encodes CASSEQDRGQQPQHF.

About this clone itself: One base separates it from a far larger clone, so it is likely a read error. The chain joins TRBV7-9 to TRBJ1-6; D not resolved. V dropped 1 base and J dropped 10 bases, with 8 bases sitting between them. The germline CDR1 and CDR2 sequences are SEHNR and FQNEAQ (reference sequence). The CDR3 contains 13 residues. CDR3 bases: TGTGCCAGCAGCTTAGATGGGGAATCACCCCTCCACTTT. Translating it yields CASSLDGESPLHF.

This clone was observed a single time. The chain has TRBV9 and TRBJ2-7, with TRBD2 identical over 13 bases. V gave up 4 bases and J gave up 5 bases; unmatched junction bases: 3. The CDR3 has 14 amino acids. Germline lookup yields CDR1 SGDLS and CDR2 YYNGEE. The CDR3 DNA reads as TGTGCCAGCAGCTCCGGACTAGCGGGAGACGAGCAGTACTTC. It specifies CASSSGLAGDEQYF.

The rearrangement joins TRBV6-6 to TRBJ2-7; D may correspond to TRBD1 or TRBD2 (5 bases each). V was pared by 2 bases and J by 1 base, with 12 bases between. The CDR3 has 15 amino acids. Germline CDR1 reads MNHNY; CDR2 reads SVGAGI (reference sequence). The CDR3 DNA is TGTGCCAGCAGTTACGGGGGTGTGAGGTCCTACGAGCAGTACTTC. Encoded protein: CASSYGGVRSYEQYF.

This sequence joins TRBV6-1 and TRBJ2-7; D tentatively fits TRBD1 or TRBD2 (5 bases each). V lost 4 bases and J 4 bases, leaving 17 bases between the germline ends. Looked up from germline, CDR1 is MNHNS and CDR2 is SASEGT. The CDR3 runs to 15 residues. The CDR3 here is CASSGPERGGYEQYF. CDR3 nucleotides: TGTGCCAGCAGTGGGCCTGAACGGGGCGGGTACGAGCAGTACTTC.

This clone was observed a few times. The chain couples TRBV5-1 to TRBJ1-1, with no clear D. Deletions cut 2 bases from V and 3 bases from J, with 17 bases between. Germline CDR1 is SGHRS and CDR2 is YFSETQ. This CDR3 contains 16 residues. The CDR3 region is CASSFSGRGRDTEAFF. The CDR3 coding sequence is TGCGCCAGCAGCTTCTCCGGGCGCGGGAGGGACACTGAAGCTTTCTTT.

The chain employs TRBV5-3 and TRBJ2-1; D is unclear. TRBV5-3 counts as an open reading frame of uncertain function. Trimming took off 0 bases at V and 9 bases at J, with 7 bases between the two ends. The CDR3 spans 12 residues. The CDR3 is CARSLATGEQFF. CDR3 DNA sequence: TGTGCCAGAAGCTTGGCCACCGGTGAGCAGTTCTTC.

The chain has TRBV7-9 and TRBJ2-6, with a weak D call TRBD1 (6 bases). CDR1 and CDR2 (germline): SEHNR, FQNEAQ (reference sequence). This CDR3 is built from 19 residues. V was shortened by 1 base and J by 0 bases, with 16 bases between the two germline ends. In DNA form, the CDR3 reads TGTGCCAGCAGCTTAGACCGGACAGTGGCCTTCTCTGGGGCCAACGTCCTGACTTTC. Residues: CASSLDRTVAFSGANVLTF.

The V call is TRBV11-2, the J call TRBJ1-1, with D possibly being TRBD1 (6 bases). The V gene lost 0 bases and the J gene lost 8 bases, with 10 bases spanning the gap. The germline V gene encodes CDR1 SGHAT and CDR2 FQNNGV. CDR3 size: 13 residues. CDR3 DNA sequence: TGTGCCAGCAGCTTAGAAAGGGGGTACGAAGCTTTCTTT. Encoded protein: CASSLERGYEAFF.

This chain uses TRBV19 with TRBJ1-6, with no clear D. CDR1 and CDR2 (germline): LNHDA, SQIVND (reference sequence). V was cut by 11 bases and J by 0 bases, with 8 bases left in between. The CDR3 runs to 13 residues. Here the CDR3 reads CAGQSSYNSPLHF. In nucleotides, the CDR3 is TGTGCCGGGCAAAGCTCCTATAATTCACCCCTCCACTTT.